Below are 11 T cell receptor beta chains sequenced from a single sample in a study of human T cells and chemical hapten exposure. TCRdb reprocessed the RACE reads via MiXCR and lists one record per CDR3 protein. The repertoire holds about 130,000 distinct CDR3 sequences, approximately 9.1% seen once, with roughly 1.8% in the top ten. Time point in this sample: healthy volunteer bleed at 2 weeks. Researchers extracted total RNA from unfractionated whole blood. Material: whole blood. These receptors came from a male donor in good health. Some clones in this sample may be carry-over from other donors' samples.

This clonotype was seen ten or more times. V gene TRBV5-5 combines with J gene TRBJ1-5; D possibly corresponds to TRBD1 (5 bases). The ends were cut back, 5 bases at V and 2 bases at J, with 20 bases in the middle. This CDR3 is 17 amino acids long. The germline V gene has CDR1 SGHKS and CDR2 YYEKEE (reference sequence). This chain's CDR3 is CASSPGASGDRNQPQHF. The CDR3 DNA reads TGTGCCAGCAGTCCCGGGGCCTCCGGAGATCGCAATCAGCCCCAGCATTTT.

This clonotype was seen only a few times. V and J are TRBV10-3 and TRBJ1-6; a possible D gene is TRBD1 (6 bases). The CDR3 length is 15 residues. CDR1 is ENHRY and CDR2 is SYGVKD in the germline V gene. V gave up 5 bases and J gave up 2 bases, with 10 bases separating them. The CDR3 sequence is CAISSSGAYNSPLHF. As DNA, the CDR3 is TGTGCCATCAGTTCTTCAGGGGCCTATAATTCACCCCTCCACTTT.

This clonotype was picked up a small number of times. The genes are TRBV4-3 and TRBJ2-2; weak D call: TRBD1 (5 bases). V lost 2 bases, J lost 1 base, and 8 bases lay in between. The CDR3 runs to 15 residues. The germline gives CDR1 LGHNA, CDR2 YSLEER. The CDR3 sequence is CASSQQTVNTGELFF. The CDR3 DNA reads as TGCGCCAGCAGCCAACAGACAGTGAACACCGGGGAGCTGTTTTTT.

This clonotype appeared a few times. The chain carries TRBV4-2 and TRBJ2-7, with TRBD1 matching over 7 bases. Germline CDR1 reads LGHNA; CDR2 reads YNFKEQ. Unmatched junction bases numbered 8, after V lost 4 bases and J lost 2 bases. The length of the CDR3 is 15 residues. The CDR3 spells CASSPGTAIAYEQYF. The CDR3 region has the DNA TGTGCCAGCAGCCCTGGGACAGCGATAGCCTACGAGCAGTACTTC.

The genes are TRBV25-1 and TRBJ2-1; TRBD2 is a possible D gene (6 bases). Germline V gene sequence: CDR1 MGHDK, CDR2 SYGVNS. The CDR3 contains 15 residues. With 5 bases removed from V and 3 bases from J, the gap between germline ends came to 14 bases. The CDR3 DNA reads TGTGCCAGCAGTCCACCCGGGACTGGCTACAATGAGCAGTTCTTC. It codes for CASSPPGTGYNEQFF.

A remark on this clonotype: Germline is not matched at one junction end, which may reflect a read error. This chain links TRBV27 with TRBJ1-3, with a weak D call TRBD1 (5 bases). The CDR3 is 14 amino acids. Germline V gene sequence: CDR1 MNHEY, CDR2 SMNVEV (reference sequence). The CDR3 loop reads CASSLGGGGNTIYF. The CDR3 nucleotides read TGTGCCAGCAGTTTAGGTGGGGGGGGAAACACCATATACTTT.

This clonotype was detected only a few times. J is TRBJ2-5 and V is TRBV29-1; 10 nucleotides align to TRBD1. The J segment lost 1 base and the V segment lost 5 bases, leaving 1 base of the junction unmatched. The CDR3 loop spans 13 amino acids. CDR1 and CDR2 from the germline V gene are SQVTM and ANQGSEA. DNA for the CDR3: TGCAGCGTTAGGACAGGGGGCCAAGAGACCCAGTACTTC. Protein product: CSVRTGGQETQYF.

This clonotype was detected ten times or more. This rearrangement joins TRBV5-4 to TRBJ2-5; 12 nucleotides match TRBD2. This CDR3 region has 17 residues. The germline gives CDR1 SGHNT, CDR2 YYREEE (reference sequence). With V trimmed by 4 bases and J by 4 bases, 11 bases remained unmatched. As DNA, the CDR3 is TGTGCCAGCAGCCCCAGACTAGCGGGAGAAGGGCGAGAGACCCAGTACTTC. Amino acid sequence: CASSPRLAGEGRETQYF.

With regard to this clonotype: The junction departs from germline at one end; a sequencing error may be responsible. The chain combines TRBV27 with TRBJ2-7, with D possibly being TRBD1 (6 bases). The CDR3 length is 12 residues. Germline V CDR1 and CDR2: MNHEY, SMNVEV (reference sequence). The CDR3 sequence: CASSMTGDERYF. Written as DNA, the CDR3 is TGTGCCAGCAGTATGACAGGAGACGAGCGGTACTTC.

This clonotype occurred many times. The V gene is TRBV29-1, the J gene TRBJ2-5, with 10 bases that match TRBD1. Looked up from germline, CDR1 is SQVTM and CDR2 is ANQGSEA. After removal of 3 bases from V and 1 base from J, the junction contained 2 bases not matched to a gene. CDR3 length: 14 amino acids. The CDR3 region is CSVEGTGAQETQYF. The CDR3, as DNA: TGCAGCGTTGAGGGGACAGGGGCCCAAGAGACCCAGTACTTC.

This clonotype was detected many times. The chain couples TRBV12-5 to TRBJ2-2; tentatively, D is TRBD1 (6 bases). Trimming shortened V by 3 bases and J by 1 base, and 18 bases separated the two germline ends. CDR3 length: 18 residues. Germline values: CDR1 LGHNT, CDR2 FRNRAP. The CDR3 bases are TGTGCTAGTGGTTTCATCCTGAGGGGGACGGAGAACACCGGGGAGCTGTTTTTT. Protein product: CASGFILRGTENTGELFF.